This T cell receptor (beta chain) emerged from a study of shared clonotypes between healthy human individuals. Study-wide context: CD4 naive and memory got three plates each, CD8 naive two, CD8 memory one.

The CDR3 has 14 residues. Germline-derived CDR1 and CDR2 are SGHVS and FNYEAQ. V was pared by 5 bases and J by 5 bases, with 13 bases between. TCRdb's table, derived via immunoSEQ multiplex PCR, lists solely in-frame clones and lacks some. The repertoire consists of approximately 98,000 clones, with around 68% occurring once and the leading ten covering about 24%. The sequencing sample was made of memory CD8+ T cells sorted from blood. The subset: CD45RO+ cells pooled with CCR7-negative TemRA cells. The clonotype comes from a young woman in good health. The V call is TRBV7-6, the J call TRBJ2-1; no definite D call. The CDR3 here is CASSRPAENNEQFF. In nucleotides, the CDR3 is TGTGCCAGCAGCCGGCCCGCGGAGAACAATGAGCAGTTCTTC.